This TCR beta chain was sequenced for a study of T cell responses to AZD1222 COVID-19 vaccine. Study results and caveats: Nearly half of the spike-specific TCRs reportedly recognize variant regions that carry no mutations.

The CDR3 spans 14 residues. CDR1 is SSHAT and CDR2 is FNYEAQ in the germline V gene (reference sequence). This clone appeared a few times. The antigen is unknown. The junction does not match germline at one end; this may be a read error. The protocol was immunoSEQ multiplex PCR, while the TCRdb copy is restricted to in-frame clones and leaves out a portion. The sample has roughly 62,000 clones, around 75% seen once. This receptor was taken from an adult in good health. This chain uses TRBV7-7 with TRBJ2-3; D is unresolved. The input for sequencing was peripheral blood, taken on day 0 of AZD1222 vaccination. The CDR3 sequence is CASSPGPSMDTQYF. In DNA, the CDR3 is TGTGCTAGCAGCCCTGGACCGTCTATGGATACGCAGTATTTT.